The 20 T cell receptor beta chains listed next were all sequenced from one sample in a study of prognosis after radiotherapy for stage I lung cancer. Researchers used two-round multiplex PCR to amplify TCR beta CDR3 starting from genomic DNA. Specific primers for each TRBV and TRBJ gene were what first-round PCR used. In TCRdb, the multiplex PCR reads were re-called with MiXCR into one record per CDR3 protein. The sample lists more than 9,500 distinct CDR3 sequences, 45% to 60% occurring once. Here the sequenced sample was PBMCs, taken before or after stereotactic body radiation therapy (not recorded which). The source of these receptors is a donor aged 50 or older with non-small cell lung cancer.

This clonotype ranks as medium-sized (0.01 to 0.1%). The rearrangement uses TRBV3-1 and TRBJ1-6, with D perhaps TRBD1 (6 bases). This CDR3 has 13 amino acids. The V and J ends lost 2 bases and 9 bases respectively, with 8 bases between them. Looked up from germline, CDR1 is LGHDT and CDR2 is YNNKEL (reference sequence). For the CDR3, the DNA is TGTGCCAGCAGCCAACGGACAGTTTCACCCCTCCACTTT. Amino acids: CASSQRTVSPLHF.

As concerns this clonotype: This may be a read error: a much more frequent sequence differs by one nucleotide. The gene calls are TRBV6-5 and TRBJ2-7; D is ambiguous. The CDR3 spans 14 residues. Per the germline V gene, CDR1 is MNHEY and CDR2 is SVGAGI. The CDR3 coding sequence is TGTGCCAGCATTTACGGGCGAAGCCCCTACGAGCAGTACTTC. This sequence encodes CASIYGRSPYEQYF.

The CDR3 nucleotides are TGTGCCAGCAGCTTCGTTGCGTCCCGGGTCGACGAGCAGTACTTC. It yields the protein CASSFVASRVDEQYF. The rearrangement uses TRBV7-8 and TRBJ2-7; D remains unclear. The germline gives CDR1 SGHVS, CDR2 FQNEAQ. V was clipped by 3 bases and J by 5 bases, with 17 bases between them. This CDR3 has 15 residues.

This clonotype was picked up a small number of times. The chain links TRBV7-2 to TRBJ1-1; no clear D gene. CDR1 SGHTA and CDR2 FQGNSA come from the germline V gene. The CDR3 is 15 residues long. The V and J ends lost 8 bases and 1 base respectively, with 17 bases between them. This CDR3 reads CASGENGLKNTEAFF. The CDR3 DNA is TGTGCCAGCGGGGAAAACGGGTTAAAGAACACTGAAGCTTTCTTT.

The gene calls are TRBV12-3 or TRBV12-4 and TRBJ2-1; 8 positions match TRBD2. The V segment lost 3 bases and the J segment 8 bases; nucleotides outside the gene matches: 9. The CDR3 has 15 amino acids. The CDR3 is CASSFGRGSSDEQFF. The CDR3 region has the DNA TGTGCCAGCAGTTTCGGGAGGGGTTCGTCCGATGAGCAGTTCTTC.

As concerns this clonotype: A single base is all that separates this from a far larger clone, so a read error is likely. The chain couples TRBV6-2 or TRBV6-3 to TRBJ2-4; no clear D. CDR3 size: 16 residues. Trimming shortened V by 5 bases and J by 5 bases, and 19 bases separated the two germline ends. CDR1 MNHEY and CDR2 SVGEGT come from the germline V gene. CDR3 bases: TGTGCCAGCAGTGAATCCCTAGGAGCGCCACAAAACATTCAGTACTTC. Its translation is CASSESLGAPQNIQYF.

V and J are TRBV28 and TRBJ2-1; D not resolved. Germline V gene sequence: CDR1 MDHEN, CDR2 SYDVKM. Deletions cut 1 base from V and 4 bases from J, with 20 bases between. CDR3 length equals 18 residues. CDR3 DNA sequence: TGTGCCAGCAGTTTATACCTTGGCCCCGGGCTCCCTTACAATGAGCAGTTCTTC. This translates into CASSLYLGPGLPYNEQFF.

CDR3 region: CASSYGQGAGYTF. The CDR3 region has the DNA TGCGCCAGCAGCTACGGACAGGGGGCGGGCTACACCTTC. V and J are TRBV5-1 and TRBJ1-2; 11 positions agree with TRBD1. V was clipped by 3 bases and J by 8 bases; unmatched bases: 3. CDR3 length: 13 amino acids. CDR1 and CDR2 (germline): SGHRS, YFSETQ. The variable domain in full, with the rest retrieved from reference TRBV5-1 and TRBJ1-2, is KAGVTQTPRYLIKTRGQQVTLSCSPISGHRSVSWYQQTPGQGLQFLFEYFSETQRNKGNFPGRFSGRQFSNSRSEMNVSTLELGDSALYLCASSYGQGAGYTFGSGTRLTVV.

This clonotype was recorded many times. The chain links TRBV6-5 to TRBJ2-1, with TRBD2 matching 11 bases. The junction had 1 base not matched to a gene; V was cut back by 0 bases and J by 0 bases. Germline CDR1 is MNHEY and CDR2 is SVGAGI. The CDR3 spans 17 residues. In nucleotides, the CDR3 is TGTGCCAGCAGTTACTCTGGACTAGCGGGCTCCTACAATGAGCAGTTCTTC. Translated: CASSYSGLAGSYNEQFF.

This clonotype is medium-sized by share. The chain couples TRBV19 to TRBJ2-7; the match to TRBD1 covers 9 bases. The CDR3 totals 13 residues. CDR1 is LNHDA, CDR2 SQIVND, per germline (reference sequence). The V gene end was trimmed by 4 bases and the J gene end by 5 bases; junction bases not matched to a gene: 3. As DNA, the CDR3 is TGTGCCAGTAGTAACACAGGGGGCGACGAGCAGTACTTC. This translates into CASSNTGGDEQYF.

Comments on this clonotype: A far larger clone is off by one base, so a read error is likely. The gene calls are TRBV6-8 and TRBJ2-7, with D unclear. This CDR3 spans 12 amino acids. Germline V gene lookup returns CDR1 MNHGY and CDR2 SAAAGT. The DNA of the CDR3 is TGTACCAGCAGACCCGGAAACTACGAGCAGTACTTC. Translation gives CTSRPGNYEQYF.

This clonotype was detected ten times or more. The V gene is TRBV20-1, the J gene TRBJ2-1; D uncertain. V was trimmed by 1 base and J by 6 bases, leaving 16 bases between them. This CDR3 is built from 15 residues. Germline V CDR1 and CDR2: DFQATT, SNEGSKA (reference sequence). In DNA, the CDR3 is TGCAGTGCTAGAGCGAACGGATACAATTCCAATGAGCAGTTCTTC. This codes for CSARANGYNSNEQFF.

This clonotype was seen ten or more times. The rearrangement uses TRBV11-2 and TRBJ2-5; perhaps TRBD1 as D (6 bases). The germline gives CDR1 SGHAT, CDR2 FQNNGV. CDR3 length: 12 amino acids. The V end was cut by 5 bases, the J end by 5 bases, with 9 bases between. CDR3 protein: CASSRGLETQYF. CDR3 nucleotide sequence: TGTGCCAGCAGCAGGGGGTTGGAGACCCAGTACTTC.

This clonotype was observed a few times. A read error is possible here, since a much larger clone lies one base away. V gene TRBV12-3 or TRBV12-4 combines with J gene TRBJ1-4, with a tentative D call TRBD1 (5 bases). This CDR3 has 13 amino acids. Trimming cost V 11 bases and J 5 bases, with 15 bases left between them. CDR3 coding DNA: TGTGCCGGCTCCGGACATATGAATGAAAAACTGTTTTTT. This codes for CAGSGHMNEKLFF.

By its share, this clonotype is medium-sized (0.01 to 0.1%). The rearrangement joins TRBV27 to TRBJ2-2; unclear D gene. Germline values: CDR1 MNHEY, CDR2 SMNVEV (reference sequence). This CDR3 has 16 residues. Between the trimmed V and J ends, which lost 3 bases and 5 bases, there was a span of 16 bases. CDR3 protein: CASSLAPGSRTGELFF. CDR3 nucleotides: TGTGCCAGCAGTTTGGCCCCTGGGTCAAGGACCGGGGAGCTGTTTTTT.

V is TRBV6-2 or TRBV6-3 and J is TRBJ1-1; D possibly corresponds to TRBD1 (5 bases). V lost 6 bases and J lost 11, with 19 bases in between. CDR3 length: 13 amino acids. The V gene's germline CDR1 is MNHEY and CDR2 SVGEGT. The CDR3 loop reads CASRVTPGGRAFF. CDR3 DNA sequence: TGTGCCAGCAGAGTCACCCCGGGGGGACGGGCTTTCTTT.

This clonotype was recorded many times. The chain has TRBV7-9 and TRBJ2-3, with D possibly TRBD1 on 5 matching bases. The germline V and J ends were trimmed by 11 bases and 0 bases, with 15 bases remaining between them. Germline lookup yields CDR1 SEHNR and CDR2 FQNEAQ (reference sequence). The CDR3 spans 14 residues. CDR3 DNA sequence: TGTGCCGGATTAGACAGCTCTAGCACAGATACGCAGTATTTT. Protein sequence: CAGLDSSSTDTQYF.

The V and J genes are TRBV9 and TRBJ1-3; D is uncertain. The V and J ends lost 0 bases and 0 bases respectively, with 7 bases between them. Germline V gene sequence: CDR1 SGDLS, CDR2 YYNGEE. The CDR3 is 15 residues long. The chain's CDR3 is CASSVEGNSGNTIYF. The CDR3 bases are TGTGCCAGCAGCGTAGAGGGCAACTCTGGAAACACCATATATTTT.

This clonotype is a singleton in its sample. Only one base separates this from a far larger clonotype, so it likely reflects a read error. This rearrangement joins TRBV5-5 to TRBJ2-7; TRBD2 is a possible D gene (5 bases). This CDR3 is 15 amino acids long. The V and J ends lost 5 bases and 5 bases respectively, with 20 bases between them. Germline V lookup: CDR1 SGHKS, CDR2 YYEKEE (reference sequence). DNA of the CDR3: TGTGCCAGCAGTTTATCTAGAGGGAGTTTCCACGAGCAGTACTTC. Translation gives CASSLSRGSFHEQYF.

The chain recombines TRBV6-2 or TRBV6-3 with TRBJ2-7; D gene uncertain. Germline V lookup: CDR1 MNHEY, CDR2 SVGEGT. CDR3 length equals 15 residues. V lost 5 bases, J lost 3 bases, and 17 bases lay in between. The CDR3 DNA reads TGTGCCAGCAGTGAAGGCGAAATCCCAGGCTACGAGCAGTACTTC. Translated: CASSEGEIPGYEQYF.